The entry below gives a single T cell receptor beta chain sequence along with its context. Antigen: not known. The source of the sample is a study of breast tumors, draining lymph nodes, adjacent tissues. Notes on the study in general: Tumor and nontumor repertoires were significantly more similar in luminal-like than in basal-like breast cancer.

V lost 4 bases and J lost 2; bases outside the gene matches: 5. This CDR3 contains 13 residues. Germline V gene sequence: CDR1 SQVTM, CDR2 ANQGSEA. Using its own MiXCR run on the multiplex PCR reads, TCRdb lists one record per CDR3 protein. This sample has around 12,000 distinct CDR3 sequences; around three fifths occur once, and the top ten carry less than 65%. The chain combines TRBV29-1 with TRBJ2-7; 7 positions agree with TRBD1. This TCR came from a female donor with breast cancer. Some clones in this sample may be carry-over from other donors' samples. Sequencing input: tumor-adjacent breast tissue. This chain's CDR3 is CSVVPGTAYEQYF. The CDR3 coding sequence is TGCAGCGTTGTTCCCGGGACAGCCTACGAGCAGTACTTC.